This T cell receptor beta chain was sequenced in a study of T-cell reconstitution after alpha-beta-depleted transplantation in children. Study-wide results and limits: Surviving recipient T cells and thymic progenitors accounted for the high day-60 TCRbeta diversity observed in some patients. Expanded graft clones, several hundred of them, were reportedly the source of alpha-beta T cells about two months after transplant. Diversity and T-cell counts at one year after transplant derived mostly from new T cells.

This clonotype was seen a few times. The antigen is unknown. Construction of the TCRbeta library involved unique molecular identifiers. A single record per CDR3 protein comes from TCRdb applying MiXCR to the PCR reads. The sample carries around 370,000 distinct CDR3 sequences, about a sixth recorded once. The source is a male patient aged 2-10 years who had a stem cell transplant for acute lymphoblastic leukemia, so the T cells may come from the graft donor. The specimen was PBMCs, mostly from graft donor cells, collected 360 days after TCRalphabeta/CD19-depleted stem cell transplant.

Here the CDR3 reads CASSQVVGVETGELFF. In DNA, the CDR3 is TGTGCCAGCAGCCAAGTAGTGGGAGTGGAGACCGGGGAGCTGTTTTTT. J is TRBJ2-2 and V is TRBV4-2, with TRBD2 as a possible D gene (5 bases). V was cut by 1 base and J by 5 bases, with 14 bases left in between. Germline CDR1 is LGHNA and CDR2 is YNFKEQ. This CDR3 comprises 16 residues.